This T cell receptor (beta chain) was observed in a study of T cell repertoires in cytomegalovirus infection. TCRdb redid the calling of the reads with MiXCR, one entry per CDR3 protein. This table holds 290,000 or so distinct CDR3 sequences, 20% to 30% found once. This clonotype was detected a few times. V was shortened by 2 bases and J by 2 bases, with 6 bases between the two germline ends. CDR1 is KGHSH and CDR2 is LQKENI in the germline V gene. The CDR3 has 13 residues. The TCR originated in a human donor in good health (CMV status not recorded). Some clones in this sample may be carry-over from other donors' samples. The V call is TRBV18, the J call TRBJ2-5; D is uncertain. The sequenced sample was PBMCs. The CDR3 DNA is TGTGCCAGCTCACCATCCGGGCAAGAGACCCAGTACTTC. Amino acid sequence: CASSPSGQETQYF.